This TCR beta chain was recorded in a study of shared clonotypes between healthy human individuals (dated by TCRdb to the early 2020s). In terms of the full investigation: The cohort comprised two women and a few men aged 18 to 49 years. The study deeply sequenced blood TCR repertoires of about 5 healthy adults to estimate repertoire size and the extent of clonotype sharing between individuals. Different laboratories and diverse techniques were used to prepare libraries and sequence TCR repertoires, to increase sequencing depth and limit assay-specific biases. Leukapheresis yielded between about 0.9 and 9 billion PBMCs per donor. Study-wide conclusions, independent of this receptor: Based on pairwise subsampling, the degree of clonotype sharing among donors was expected to be affected by sequencing depth. The genetic and exposure-history diversity represented was limited by the small number of donors. Only blood was sampled, and tissue TCR repertoires likely differ from those in blood.

From the cysteine through the phenylalanine, the CDR3 covers 11 amino acids. Only CDR3 DNA remains: 33 bases, in frame from the first base. Looking up the germline V gene yields CDR1 SGHDT and CDR2 YYEEEE. The germline V and J ends show losses of 9 bases and 4 bases respectively, and no gene match explains 3 bases of the junction. Using the deep immunoSEQ assay, multiplex PCR amplified TCR CDR3 regions from genomic DNA. Genomic DNA extracted from each cell subset was distributed evenly over all wells of several immunoSEQ 96-well plates, and each plate served as one replicate. Each replicate PCR for unsorted PBMC received 300 to 350 ng genomic DNA, equal to 30,000 to 35,000 T cell genomes. Genomic DNA from unsorted PBMC was sequenced over ten immunoSEQ deep assay plates. Purified libraries were measured with a Qubit 3.0 fluorometer, size-checked on a Bioanalyzer 2100, and measured again with the KAPA Library Quantification kit. Each immunoSEQ 96-well plate was sequenced on its own single-read 150-cycle Illumina NextSeq 550 flow cell. Regarding the original processing steps: Because the immunoSEQ output included only junctional sequences and no quality scores, the filtering could not be the same as the filtering used for full-length reads. To assign V/J genes and CDR3, sequences were annotated using PyIR, a Python wrapper for IgBLAST v1.9, with IMGT germline references. Reads were filtered out if the reads had weak V/J assignments (E-value above 1e-6), no CDR3, stop codons, out-of-frame junctions, or ambiguous translated residues. V3J clonotypes were defined by identical inferred V gene, J gene, and CDR3 amino acid sequence. Percentage overlap between repertoires was calculated by dividing the number of shared unique clonotypes by the size of the smaller repertoire. Richness of each repertoire was evaluated using RTK rarefaction, the Chao1 estimator, and Recon v2.1 estimates of unobserved clonotypes. TCRdb obtained this table from immuneACCESS and retained in-frame rearrangements with V and J assigned. These tables miss some clones; where compared with another copy, unresolved V genes account for less than half of the shortfall, and the remainder is unexplained. V, J and clone size are taken as reported in that table, and D and trimming were inferred from the DNA itself. A total of roughly 450,000 clones appear in this sample, about four fifths of them only once. In total, the top ten clones hold 10% to 15% of the sample.

This clone was found a few times. The clone's antigen remains unknown. Base quality data are lacking; no much larger clone is found one base away. The donors were healthy, HIV-negative adults with no recently reported acute infections or vaccinations. Every donor was a Caucasian adult residing in Nashville, Tennessee, USA. In the unsorted samples, around 81 million PBMCs were counted, and genomic DNA was extracted using the QIAamp DNA Blood Mini kit. Blood was collected by leukapheresis, and PBMCs were isolated by Ficoll-Histopaque density gradient centrifugation and then cryopreserved in liquid nitrogen vapor phase.

Sequencing used PBMCs. This receptor was taken from a woman between 40 and 55 years old in good health. Some clones in this sample may be carry-over from other donors' samples. The chain joins TRBV5-6 to TRBJ1-2; 7 junctional bases match TRBD1. The CDR3 is CANTGAYGYTF. The DNA is as follows: TGTGCCAATACAGGGGCCTATGGCTACACCTTC.